The clone carrying this T cell receptor (beta chain) was counted only a few times. Its antigen is unidentified. Time point reported: week 47, end of study. Vaccine doses each comprised 300 ug of mutant IDH1 20-mer peptide, with topical imiquimod. The patients received vaccinations eight times, in weeks 1, 3, 5, 7, 11, 15, 19 and 23. CDR1 is MNHEY and CDR2 is SVGAGI in the germline V gene. This CDR3 spans 12 amino acids. V was cut by 2 bases and J by 7 bases, with 5 bases left in between. These data come from a study of a mutant IDH1 vaccine in newly diagnosed glioma. Overall study context: It was at week 35 that visit V12 occurred, and at week 47 that visit V13 did.

Measured with immunoSEQ multiplex PCR; TCRdb has only the in-frame clones, and not every one. Counted here are 50,000 to 55,000 clones, almost 65% occurring once; the ten biggest clones make up about 4.8%. This chain connects TRBV6-5 to TRBJ1-4; D may be TRBD1 (5 bases). Source: peripheral blood mononuclear cells (PBMCs), taken from a glioma patient whose treatment included an IDH1 peptide vaccine. This clonotype was sampled from a man aged 35-49 years with glioma. Some clones in this sample may be carry-over from other donors' samples. This chain's CDR3 is CASSYGGEKLFF. In DNA, the CDR3 is TGTGCCAGCAGTTACGGGGGTGAAAAACTGTTTTTT.